These T cell receptor beta chains were read from a single sample in a study of Graves' ophthalmopathy and Graves' hyperthyroidism. TCRdb recomputed calls from the multiplex PCR reads with MiXCR, one row per CDR3 protein. Of a few hundred thousand distinct CDR3 sequences listed, less than 40% were seen once; the top ten hold about 4.2%. Source material: peripheral blood or thyroid tissue (not recorded which). These receptors were collected from an adult man with Graves' hyperthyroidism. Each CDR3 is given with its conserved first and last residue. The order of the fields is CDR3 protein, J gene, V gene, clone size. A row's size may be missing; if present it is once, few, many or a size class.

CDR3aa: CASSYNPLSGNTIYF
j_gene: TRBJ1-3
v_gene: TRBV6-6
abundance: NA

CDR3aa: CATRSGENTGELFF
j_gene: TRBJ2-2
v_gene: TRBV12-3/TRBV12-4
abundance: many

CDR3aa: CAISAGQGAGAYGANVLTF
j_gene: TRBJ2-6
v_gene: TRBV10-3
abundance: NA

CDR3aa: CASSSPGGNYNEQFF
j_gene: TRBJ2-1
v_gene: TRBV7-9
abundance: NA

CDR3aa: CASSERRGGVTQYF
j_gene: TRBJ2-5
v_gene: TRBV6-1
abundance: many

CDR3aa: CASSVGGTEQFF
j_gene: TRBJ2-1
v_gene: TRBV9
abundance: NA

CDR3aa: CASSQFSGSYEQYF
j_gene: TRBJ2-7
v_gene: TRBV14
abundance: many

CDR3aa: CSADDRGFGGYTF
j_gene: TRBJ1-2
v_gene: TRBV20-1
abundance: many

CDR3aa: CASSLGPRPLHF
j_gene: TRBJ1-6
v_gene: TRBV12-3/TRBV12-4
abundance: NA

CDR3aa: CASSLEQGPNQPQHF
j_gene: TRBJ1-5
v_gene: TRBV12-3/TRBV12-4
abundance: many

CDR3aa: CSARAGNSNQPQHF
j_gene: TRBJ1-5
v_gene: TRBV20-1
abundance: many

CDR3aa: CASSLKGTSGDNEQFF
j_gene: NA
v_gene: TRBV5-1
abundance: NA

CDR3aa: CSGQGANFSPTAFF
j_gene: TRBJ1-1
v_gene: TRBV29-1
abundance: many

CDR3aa: CASSHYNEQFF
j_gene: TRBJ2-1
v_gene: TRBV11-3
abundance: NA

CDR3aa: CASSEKLAGGYTF
j_gene: TRBJ1-2
v_gene: TRBV25-1
abundance: NA

CDR3aa: CASSAGTVYGQYF
j_gene: TRBJ2-7
v_gene: TRBV14
abundance: many

CDR3aa: CASSLQDFSNQPQHF
j_gene: TRBJ1-5
v_gene: TRBV12-3/TRBV12-4
abundance: few

CDR3aa: CSARDRDRVDYGYTF
j_gene: TRBJ1-2
v_gene: TRBV20-1
abundance: NA

CDR3aa: CAISVARTGIDEQYF
j_gene: TRBJ2-7
v_gene: TRBV10-3
abundance: once

CDR3aa: CASRGTSGRSGELFF
j_gene: TRBJ2-2
v_gene: TRBV2
abundance: NA

CDR3aa: CASSLVAELSTYEQYF
j_gene: TRBJ2-7
v_gene: TRBV6-4
abundance: NA

CDR3aa: CATSDHSRADSYNEQFF
j_gene: TRBJ2-1
v_gene: TRBV24-1
abundance: NA

CDR3aa: CASSQDFARALARYEQYF
j_gene: TRBJ2-7
v_gene: TRBV4-1
abundance: few

CDR3aa: CASSRIAGVVTGELFF
j_gene: TRBJ2-2
v_gene: TRBV2
abundance: few

CDR3aa: CSVERKGGGYGYTF
j_gene: TRBJ1-2
v_gene: TRBV29-1
abundance: NA

CDR3aa: CASSYGGSGELFF
j_gene: TRBJ2-2
v_gene: TRBV6-6
abundance: NA

CDR3aa: CASRQGHGYTF
j_gene: TRBJ1-2
v_gene: TRBV19
abundance: many

CDR3aa: CATGRTSGNQETQYF
j_gene: TRBJ2-5
v_gene: TRBV10-3
abundance: NA

CDR3aa: CASSAWDSGSNQPQHF
j_gene: TRBJ1-5
v_gene: TRBV7-6
abundance: NA

CDR3aa: CASSLVNRVAGANVLTF
j_gene: TRBJ2-6
v_gene: TRBV7-9
abundance: few

CDR3aa: CSVGGTGARSPLHF
j_gene: TRBJ1-6
v_gene: TRBV29-1
abundance: NA

CDR3aa: CASSSPETGGEIETQYF
j_gene: TRBJ2-5
v_gene: TRBV13
abundance: many

CDR3aa: CASGLGGGGGLYEQYF
j_gene: TRBJ2-7
v_gene: TRBV5-1
abundance: NA

CDR3aa: CASSAELAGGYNEQFF
j_gene: TRBJ2-1
v_gene: TRBV9
abundance: NA

CDR3aa: CASTELGNPNPGQGYYGYTF
j_gene: TRBJ1-2
v_gene: TRBV13
abundance: many

CDR3aa: CASSLDNRENSPLHF
j_gene: TRBJ1-6
v_gene: TRBV5-1
abundance: many

CDR3aa: CASSPRVSNGREQYF
j_gene: TRBJ2-7
v_gene: TRBV7-9
abundance: many

CDR3aa: CSVSVDNNQPQHF
j_gene: TRBJ1-5
v_gene: TRBV20-1
abundance: many

CDR3aa: CASSWGQLSYEQYF
j_gene: TRBJ2-7
v_gene: TRBV27
abundance: few

CDR3aa: CASSFRDGYYGYTF
j_gene: TRBJ1-2
v_gene: TRBV7-3
abundance: NA

CDR3aa: CASSVDGETGGGYEQYF
j_gene: TRBJ2-7
v_gene: TRBV9
abundance: many

CDR3aa: CASSLAGRGGIGDEQFF
j_gene: NA
v_gene: TRBV5-1
abundance: NA